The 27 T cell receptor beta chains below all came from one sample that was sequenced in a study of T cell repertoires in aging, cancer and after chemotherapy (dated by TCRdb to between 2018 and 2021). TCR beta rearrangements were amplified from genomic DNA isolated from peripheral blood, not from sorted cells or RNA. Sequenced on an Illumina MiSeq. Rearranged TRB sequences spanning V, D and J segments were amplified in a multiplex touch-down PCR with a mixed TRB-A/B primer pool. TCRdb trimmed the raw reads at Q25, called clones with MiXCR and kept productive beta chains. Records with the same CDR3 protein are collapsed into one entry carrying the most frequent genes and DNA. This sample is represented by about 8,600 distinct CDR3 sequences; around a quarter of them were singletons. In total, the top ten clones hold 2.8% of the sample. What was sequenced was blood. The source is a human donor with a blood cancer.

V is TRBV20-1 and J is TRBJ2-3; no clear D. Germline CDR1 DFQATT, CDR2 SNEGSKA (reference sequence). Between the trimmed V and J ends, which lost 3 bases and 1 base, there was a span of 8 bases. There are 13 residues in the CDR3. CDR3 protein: CSASPSGTDTQYF. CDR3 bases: TGCAGTGCTAGCCCGAGCGGCACAGATACGCAGTATTTT.

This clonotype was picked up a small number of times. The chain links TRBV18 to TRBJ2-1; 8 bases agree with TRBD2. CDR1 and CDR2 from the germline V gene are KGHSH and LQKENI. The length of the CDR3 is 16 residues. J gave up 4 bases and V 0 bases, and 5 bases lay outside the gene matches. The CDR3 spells CASSPPQRGQYNEQFF. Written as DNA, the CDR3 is TGTGCCAGCTCACCACCTCAGCGGGGGCAGTACAATGAGCAGTTCTTC.

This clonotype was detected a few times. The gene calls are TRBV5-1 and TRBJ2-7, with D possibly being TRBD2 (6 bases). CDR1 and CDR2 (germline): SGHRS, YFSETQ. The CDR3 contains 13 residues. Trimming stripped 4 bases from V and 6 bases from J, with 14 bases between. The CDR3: CASSPAGSGEQYF. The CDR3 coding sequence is TGCGCCAGCAGCCCCGCGGGGAGTGGCGAGCAGTACTTC.

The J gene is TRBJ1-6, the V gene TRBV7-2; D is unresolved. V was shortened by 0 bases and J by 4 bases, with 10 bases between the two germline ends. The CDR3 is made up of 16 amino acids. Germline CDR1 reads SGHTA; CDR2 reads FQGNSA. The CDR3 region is CASSLANDGYNSPLHF. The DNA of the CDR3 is TGTGCCAGCAGCTTAGCGAACGATGGTTATAATTCACCCCTCCACTTT.

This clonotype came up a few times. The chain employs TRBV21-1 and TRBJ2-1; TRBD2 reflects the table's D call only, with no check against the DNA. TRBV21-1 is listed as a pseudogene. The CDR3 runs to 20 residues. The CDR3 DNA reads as TGTGCCAGCAGCTTCCCCGGGACTAGCGGGGGAACCCATTCCTACGATGAGCAGTTCTTC. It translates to CASSFPGTSGGTHSYDEQFF.

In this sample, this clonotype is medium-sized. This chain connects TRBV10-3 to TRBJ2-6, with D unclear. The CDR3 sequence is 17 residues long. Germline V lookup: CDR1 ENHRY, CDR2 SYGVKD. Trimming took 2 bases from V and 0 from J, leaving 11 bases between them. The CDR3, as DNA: TGTGCCATCAGTGAGACAGCCTCGGTCTCTGGGGCCAACGTCCTGACTTTC. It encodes CAISETASVSGANVLTF.

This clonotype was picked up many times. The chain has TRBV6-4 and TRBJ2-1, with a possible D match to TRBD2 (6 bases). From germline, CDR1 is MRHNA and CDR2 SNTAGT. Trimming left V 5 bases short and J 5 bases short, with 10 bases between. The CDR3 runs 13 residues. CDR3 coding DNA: TGTGCCAGCAGTACGGGAGCCAACAATGAGCAGTTCTTC. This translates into CASSTGANNEQFF.

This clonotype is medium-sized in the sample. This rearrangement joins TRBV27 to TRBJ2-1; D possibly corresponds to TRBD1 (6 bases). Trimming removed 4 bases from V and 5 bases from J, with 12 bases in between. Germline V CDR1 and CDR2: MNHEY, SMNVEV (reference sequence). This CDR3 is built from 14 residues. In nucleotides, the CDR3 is TGTGCCAGCAGTTCCGGGACAACAAACAATGAGCAGTTCTTC. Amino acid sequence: CASSSGTTNNEQFF.

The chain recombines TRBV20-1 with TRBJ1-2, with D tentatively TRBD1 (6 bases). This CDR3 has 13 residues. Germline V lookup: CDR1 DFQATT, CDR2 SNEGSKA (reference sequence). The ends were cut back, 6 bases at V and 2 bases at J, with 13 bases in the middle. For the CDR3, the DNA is TGCAGTGCCGAGGGGGGGGAAAACTATGGCTACACCTTC. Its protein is CSAEGGENYGYTF.

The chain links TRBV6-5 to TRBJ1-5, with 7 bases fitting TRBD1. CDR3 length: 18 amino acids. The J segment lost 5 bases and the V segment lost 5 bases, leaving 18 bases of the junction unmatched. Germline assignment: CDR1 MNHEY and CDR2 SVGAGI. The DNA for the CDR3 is TGTGCCAGCAGTAGAACTCCTCCAGGACAGGACTTAGATCAGCCCCAGCATTTT. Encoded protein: CASSRTPPGQDLDQPQHF.

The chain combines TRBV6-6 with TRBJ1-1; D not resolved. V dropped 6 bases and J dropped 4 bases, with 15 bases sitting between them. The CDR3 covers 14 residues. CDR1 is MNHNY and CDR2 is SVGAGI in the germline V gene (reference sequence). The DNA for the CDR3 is TGTGCCAGCAGCCCCCCCCTAGGGTTCACTGAAGCTTTCTTT. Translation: CASSPPLGFTEAFF.

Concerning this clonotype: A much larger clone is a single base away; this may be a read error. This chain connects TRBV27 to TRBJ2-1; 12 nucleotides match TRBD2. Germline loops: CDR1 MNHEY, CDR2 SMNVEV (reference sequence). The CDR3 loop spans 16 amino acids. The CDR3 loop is CDSRETSGSSYNEQFF. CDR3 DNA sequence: TGTGACAGCAGAGAGACTAGCGGGAGCTCCTACAATGAGCAGTTCTTC.

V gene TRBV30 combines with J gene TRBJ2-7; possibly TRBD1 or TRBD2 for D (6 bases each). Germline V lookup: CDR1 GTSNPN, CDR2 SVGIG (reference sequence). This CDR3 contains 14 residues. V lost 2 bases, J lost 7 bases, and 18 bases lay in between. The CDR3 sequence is CAWSPGARVGEQYF. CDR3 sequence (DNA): TGTGCCTGGAGTCCGGGGGCCCGGGTGGGGGAGCAGTACTTC.

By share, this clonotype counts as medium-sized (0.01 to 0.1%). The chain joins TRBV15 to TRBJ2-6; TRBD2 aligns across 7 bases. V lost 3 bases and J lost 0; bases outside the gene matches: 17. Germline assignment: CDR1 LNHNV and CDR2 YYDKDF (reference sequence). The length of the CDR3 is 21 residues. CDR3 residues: CATSSTQGSGGLRSGANVLTF. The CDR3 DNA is TGTGCCACCAGCAGTACCCAGGGTTCGGGAGGCCTCCGCTCTGGGGCCAACGTCCTGACTTTC.

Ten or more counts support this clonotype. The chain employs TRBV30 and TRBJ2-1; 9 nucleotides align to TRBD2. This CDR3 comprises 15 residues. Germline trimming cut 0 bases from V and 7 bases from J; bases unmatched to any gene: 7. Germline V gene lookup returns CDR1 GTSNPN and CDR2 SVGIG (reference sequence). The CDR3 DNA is TGTGCCTGGAGTGTTGGTAGCGGGGGATCAAATGAGCAGTTCTTC. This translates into CAWSVGSGGSNEQFF.

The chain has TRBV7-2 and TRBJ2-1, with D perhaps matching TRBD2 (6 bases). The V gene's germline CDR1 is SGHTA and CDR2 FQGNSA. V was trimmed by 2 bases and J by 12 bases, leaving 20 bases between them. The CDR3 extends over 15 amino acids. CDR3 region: CASSLRSTAGWGQFF. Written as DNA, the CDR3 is TGTGCCAGCAGCTTAAGGAGTACGGCGGGATGGGGGCAGTTCTTC.

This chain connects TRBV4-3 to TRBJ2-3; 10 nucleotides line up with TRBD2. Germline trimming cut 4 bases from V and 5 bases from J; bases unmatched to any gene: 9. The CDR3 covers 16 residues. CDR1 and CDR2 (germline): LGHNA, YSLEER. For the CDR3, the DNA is TGCGCCAGCAGCCCAAAGCGGGGGGGCCTGGTAGATACGCAGTATTTT. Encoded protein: CASSPKRGGLVDTQYF.

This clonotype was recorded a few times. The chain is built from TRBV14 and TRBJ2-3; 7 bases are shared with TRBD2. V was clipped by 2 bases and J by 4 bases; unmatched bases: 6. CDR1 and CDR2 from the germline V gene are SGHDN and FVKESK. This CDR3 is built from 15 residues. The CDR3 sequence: CASSQLAAMADTQYF. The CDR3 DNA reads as TGTGCCAGCAGCCAACTAGCGGCGATGGCAGATACGCAGTATTTT.

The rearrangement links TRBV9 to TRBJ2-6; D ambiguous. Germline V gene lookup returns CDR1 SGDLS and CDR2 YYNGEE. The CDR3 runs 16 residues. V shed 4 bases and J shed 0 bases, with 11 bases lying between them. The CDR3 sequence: CASSPPGLSGANVLTF. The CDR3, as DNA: TGTGCCAGCAGCCCCCCGGGCCTCTCTGGGGCCAACGTCCTGACTTTC.

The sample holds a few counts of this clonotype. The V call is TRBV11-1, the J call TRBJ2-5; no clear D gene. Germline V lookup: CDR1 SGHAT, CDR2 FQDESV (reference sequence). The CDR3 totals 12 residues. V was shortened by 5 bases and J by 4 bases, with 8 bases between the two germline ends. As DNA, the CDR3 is TGTGCCAGCAGCGGGCCTGGAGAGACCCAGTACTTC. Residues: CASSGPGETQYF.

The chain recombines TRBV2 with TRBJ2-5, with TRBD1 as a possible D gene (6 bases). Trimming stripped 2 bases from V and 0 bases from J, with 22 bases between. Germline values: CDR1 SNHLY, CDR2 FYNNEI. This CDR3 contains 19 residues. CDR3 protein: CASSEMVGQGRRYQETQYF. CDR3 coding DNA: TGTGCCAGCAGTGAAATGGTGGGGCAGGGGCGGAGGTACCAAGAGACCCAGTACTTC.

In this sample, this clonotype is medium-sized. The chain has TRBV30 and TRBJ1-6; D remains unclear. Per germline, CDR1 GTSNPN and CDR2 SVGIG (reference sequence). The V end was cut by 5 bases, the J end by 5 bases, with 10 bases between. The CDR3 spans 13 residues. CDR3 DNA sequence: TGTGCCTGGGGGATTCAACATAATTCACCCCTCCACTTT. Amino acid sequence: CAWGIQHNSPLHF.

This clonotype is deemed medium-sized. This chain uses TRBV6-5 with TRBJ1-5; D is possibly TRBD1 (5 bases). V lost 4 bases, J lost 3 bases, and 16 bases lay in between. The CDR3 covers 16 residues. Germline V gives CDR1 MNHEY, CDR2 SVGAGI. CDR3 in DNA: TGTGCCAGCAGTTCGGGACGGGTTAAGTCCAATCAGCCCCAGCATTTT. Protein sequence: CASSSGRVKSNQPQHF.

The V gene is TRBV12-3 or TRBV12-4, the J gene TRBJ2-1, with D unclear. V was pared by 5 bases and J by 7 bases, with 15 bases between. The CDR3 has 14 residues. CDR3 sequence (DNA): TGTGCCAGCAGTCCCGGTAAACTTAGGAATGAGCAGTTCTTC. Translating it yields CASSPGKLRNEQFF.

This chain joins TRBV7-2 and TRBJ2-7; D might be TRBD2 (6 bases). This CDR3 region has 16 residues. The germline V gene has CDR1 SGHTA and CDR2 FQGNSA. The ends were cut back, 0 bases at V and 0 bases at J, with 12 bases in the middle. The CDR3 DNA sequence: TGTGCCAGCAGCTTAGCGCATTTCGGGGGCTCCTACGAGCAGTACTTC. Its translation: CASSLAHFGGSYEQYF.

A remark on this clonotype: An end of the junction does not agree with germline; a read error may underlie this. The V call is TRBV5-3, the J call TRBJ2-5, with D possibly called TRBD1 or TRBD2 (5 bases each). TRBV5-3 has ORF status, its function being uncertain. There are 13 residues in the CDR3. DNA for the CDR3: TGCGCCAGCAGCACGGGACCTGGGGAGACCCAGTACTTC. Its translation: CASSTGPGETQYF.

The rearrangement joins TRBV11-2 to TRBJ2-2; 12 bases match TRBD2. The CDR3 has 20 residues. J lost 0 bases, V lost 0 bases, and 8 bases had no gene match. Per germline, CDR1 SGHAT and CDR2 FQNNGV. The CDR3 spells CASSLDGLAGSITNTGELFF. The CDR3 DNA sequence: TGTGCCAGCAGCTTAGATGGACTAGCGGGGTCGATAACGAACACCGGGGAGCTGTTTTTT.